The 23 T cell receptor beta chains below come from one sample, sequenced in a study of PD-L1 blockade in urothelial cancer. Produced via immunoSEQ multiplex PCR; TCRdb's table is partial and in-frame only. The sample contains fewer than 85,000 clones, less than 90% of which appear only once. Time point of the sample: pretreatment peripheral blood. Here the sequenced sample was PBMCs, taken around atezolizumab (anti-PD-L1) treatment. Source of these receptors: a woman between 65 and 79 years old with urothelial cancer.

CDR3 coding DNA: TGTGCCAGCAGCTTAGAAGCGATTAGCGGTGGGTACACAGATACGCAGTATTTT. It yields the protein CASSLEAISGGYTDTQYF. This chain joins TRBV13 and TRBJ2-3, with D possibly TRBD2 on 6 matching bases. The V gene's germline CDR1 is PRHDT and CDR2 FYEKMQ (reference sequence). CDR3 length: 18 amino acids. V was clipped by 1 base and J by 2 bases, with 19 bases between them.

The rearrangement uses TRBV28 and TRBJ2-3, with 8 nucleotides matching TRBD2. The CDR3 runs to 16 residues. With 5 bases clipped from V and 1 base from J, the junction kept 8 bases outside the gene matches. CDR1 MDHEN and CDR2 SYDVKM come from the germline V gene. CDR3 sequence: CASSPRGGLGTDTQYF. As DNA, the CDR3 is TGTGCCAGCAGTCCCCGGGGGGGACTGGGCACAGATACGCAGTATTTT.

This clone was counted once. This chain connects TRBV18 to TRBJ2-4, with 8 bases that match TRBD1. The V and J ends lost 6 bases and 5 bases, in that order; junction bases with no gene match: 12. This CDR3 contains 16 residues. Looked up from germline, CDR1 is KGHSH and CDR2 is LQKENI. CDR3 in amino acids: CASSQIPGTGQNIQYF. The DNA for the CDR3 is TGTGCCAGCTCCCAAATCCCCGGGACAGGTCAAAACATTCAGTACTTC. Based on the CDR3 plus reference TRBV18 and TRBJ2-4, the full variable domain is NAGVMQNPRHLVRRRGQEARLRCSPMKGHSHVYWYRQLPEEGLKFMVYLQKENIIDESGMPKERFSAEFPKEGPSILRIQQVVRGDSAAYFCASSQIPGTGQNIQYFGAGTRLSVL.

V gene TRBV6-1 combines with J gene TRBJ2-1; 7 nucleotides match TRBD1. Germline loops: CDR1 MNHNS, CDR2 SASEGT. The CDR3 spans 14 residues. V gave up 6 bases and J gave up 3 bases; unmatched junction bases: 5. CDR3 sequence (DNA): TGTGCCAGCAGGCCGGGACAGTTCTACAATGAGCAGTTCTTC. It specifies CASRPGQFYNEQFF.

This chain uses TRBV30 with TRBJ2-7; 10 bases align to TRBD1. V was pared by 1 base and J by 2 bases, with 8 bases of the junction left unmatched. The CDR3 consists of 16 residues. CDR1 is GTSNPN, CDR2 SVGIG, per germline (reference sequence). CDR3 residues: CAWSDPGGQGTYEQYF. CDR3 DNA: TGTGCCTGGAGTGACCCGGGGGGACAGGGGACCTACGAGCAGTACTTC.

The chain carries TRBV19 and TRBJ1-6; 9 positions agree with TRBD1. CDR1 and CDR2 from the germline V gene are LNHDA and SQIVND (reference sequence). V trimming: 6 bases; J trimming: 2 bases; junction bases outside the gene matches: 5. CDR3 size: 16 residues. The CDR3 protein is CASSGQGLTYNSPLHF. DNA for the CDR3: TGTGCCAGTAGCGGACAGGGGCTAACCTATAATTCACCCCTCCACTTT.

This clone has more than one count but fewer than ten. The rearrangement links TRBV30 to TRBJ1-2; tentative D call: TRBD1 (5 bases). The V and J ends lost 3 bases and 2 bases respectively, with 10 bases between them. The CDR3 extends over 13 amino acids. The germline gives CDR1 GTSNPN, CDR2 SVGIG (reference sequence). The CDR3 spells CAWRQGGNYGYTF. CDR3 coding DNA: TGTGCCTGGAGGCAGGGAGGGAACTATGGCTACACCTTC.

The chain joins TRBV7-9 to TRBJ1-2; D not certain. Trimming left V 1 base short and J 4 bases short, with 10 bases between. In germline, CDR1 is SEHNR, CDR2 FQNEAQ (reference sequence). This CDR3 has 14 residues. The CDR3 region is CASSLGEVLYGYTF. CDR3 in DNA: TGTGCCAGCAGCTTAGGGGAGGTCCTCTATGGCTACACCTTC.

This chain links TRBV10-3 with TRBJ2-7; D perhaps matches TRBD1 (6 bases). Per germline, CDR1 ENHRY and CDR2 SYGVKD. This CDR3 has 18 residues. V lost 5 bases, J lost 3 bases, and 26 bases lay in between. CDR3 loop: CAISPIYPSPRQDYEQYF. CDR3 nucleotide sequence: TGTGCCATCAGTCCAATCTACCCTTCGCCCAGACAGGACTACGAGCAGTACTTC.

The table lists this clone with a few counts. The gene calls are TRBV11-3 and TRBJ2-1, with TRBD2 as a possible D gene (5 bases). Deletions cut 0 bases from V and 7 bases from J, with 13 bases between. Germline CDR1 and CDR2: SGHNT and YENEEA. The CDR3 extends over 15 amino acids. The CDR3 sequence: CASSLDSGLSNEQFF. The CDR3 DNA is TGTGCCAGCAGCTTAGATTCCGGACTGTCGAATGAGCAGTTCTTC. The full variable domain, in which reference TRBV11-3 and TRBJ2-1 provide the parts outside the CDR3, is EAGVVQSPRYKIIEKKQPVAFWCNPISGHNTLYWYLQNLGQGPELLIRYENEEAVDDSQLPKDRFSAERLKGVDSTLKIQPAELGDSAVYLCASSLDSGLSNEQFFGPGTRLTVL.

The V gene is TRBV6-6, the J gene TRBJ1-4, with a possible D match to TRBD1 (5 bases). Trimming cost V 2 bases and J 7 bases, with 14 bases left between them. The germline CDR1 and CDR2 sequences are MNHNY and SVGAGI (reference sequence). The CDR3 loop spans 15 amino acids. CDR3 DNA: TGTGCCAGCAGTTACGGGGGGAGCGTAAGTGAAAAACTGTTTTTT. As protein: CASSYGGSVSEKLFF.

The chain combines TRBV4-1 with TRBJ2-4; perhaps TRBD1 as D (5 bases). The CDR3 contains 17 residues. CDR1 and CDR2 from the germline V gene are MGHRA and YSYEKL. V was shortened by 0 bases and J by 7 bases, with 19 bases between the two germline ends. This CDR3 is CASSQDPPQGPRNIQYF. DNA for the CDR3: TGCGCCAGCAGCCAAGATCCCCCCCAGGGCCCGCGGAACATTCAGTACTTC.

V is TRBV15 and J is TRBJ1-5; TRBD1 agrees at 9 bases. This CDR3 is 16 amino acids long. Germline V gives CDR1 LNHNV, CDR2 YYDKDF (reference sequence). Trimming cost V 1 base and J 6 bases; bases outside gene matches: 7. CDR3 in amino acids: CATSRGGNRGLQPQHF. In nucleotides, the CDR3 is TGTGCCACCAGCAGAGGGGGGAACAGGGGGCTTCAGCCCCAGCATTTT.

The rearrangement links TRBV10-3 to TRBJ1-3; tentatively, D is TRBD1 (6 bases). Deletions cut 0 bases from V and 0 bases from J, with 9 bases between. The germline gives CDR1 ENHRY, CDR2 SYGVKD. The CDR3 is 16 residues long. The CDR3 loop reads CAISESNRVSGNTIYF. CDR3 bases: TGTGCCATCAGTGAGTCAAACAGGGTCTCTGGAAACACCATATATTTT.

The chain is built from TRBV28 and TRBJ2-4, with 16 nucleotides matching TRBD2. This CDR3 contains 19 residues. Germline CDR1 and CDR2: MDHEN and SYDVKM. The V and J ends lost 4 bases and 1 base, in that order; junction bases with no gene match: 7. CDR3 residues: CASSSGLAGGPRAKNIQYF. The CDR3 DNA sequence: TGTGCCAGCAGTTCGGGACTAGCGGGAGGGCCACGGGCCAAAAACATTCAGTACTTC.

This chain connects TRBV7-9 to TRBJ2-3; 7 bases are a match to TRBD1. The junction had 7 bases not matched to a gene; V was cut back by 2 bases and J by 2 bases. The CDR3 is 16 residues long. Germline CDR1 and CDR2: SEHNR and FQNEAQ (reference sequence). CDR3 in DNA: TGTGCCAGCAGCTTAAAGGGGGCTCCTTACACAGATACGCAGTATTTT. Translated: CASSLKGAPYTDTQYF.

CDR3 amino acids: CAISAQGNTEAFF. In DNA, the CDR3 is TGTGCCATCAGTGCACAGGGGAACACTGAAGCTTTCTTT. This chain connects TRBV10-3 to TRBJ1-1, with D possibly TRBD1 on 6 matching bases. CDR3 length: 13 amino acids. Per the germline V gene, CDR1 is ENHRY and CDR2 is SYGVKD. The V and J ends lost 4 bases and 1 base respectively, with 7 bases between them.

The CDR3 DNA follows: TGTGCCAGCAGCGTAGCCCGTTCTGGAAACACCATATATTTT. Encoded protein: CASSVARSGNTIYF. V and J are TRBV9 and TRBJ1-3; D gene uncertain. The CDR3 length is 14 residues. Per the germline V gene, CDR1 is SGDLS and CDR2 is YYNGEE. Trimming left V 0 bases short and J 1 base short, with 5 bases between.

In nucleotides, the CDR3 is TGTGCCTGGAGGCCAGCGGGGGTCTATGAGCAGTACTTC. This translates into CAWRPAGVYEQYF. The V gene is TRBV30, the J gene TRBJ2-7, with 8 bases matching TRBD2. The V gene end was trimmed by 3 bases and the J gene end by 7 bases; junction bases not matched to a gene: 8. The V gene's germline CDR1 is GTSNPN and CDR2 SVGIG (reference sequence). The CDR3 covers 13 residues. Looking up the rest from reference TRBV30 and TRBJ2-7 gives the full variable domain: SQTIHQWPATLVQPVGSPLSLECTVEGTSNPNLYWYRQAAGRGLQLLFYSVGIGQISSEVPQNLSASRPQDRQFILSSKKLLLSDSGFYLCAWRPAGVYEQYFGPGTRLTVT.

V and J are TRBV5-8 and TRBJ2-4; the D gene is possibly TRBD2 (5 bases). The CDR3 consists of 13 residues. V was trimmed by 0 bases and J by 7 bases, leaving 8 bases between them. Germline V gives CDR1 SGHTS, CDR2 YDEGEE. As DNA, the CDR3 is TGTGCCAGCAGCTTGGATAGGGAGAACATTCAGTACTTC. Translation gives CASSLDRENIQYF.

The chain recombines TRBV7-2 with TRBJ1-1, with unresolved D. The ends were cut back, 0 bases at V and 0 bases at J, with 11 bases in the middle. Germline V gives CDR1 SGHTA, CDR2 FQGNSA. This CDR3 has 16 amino acids. DNA for the CDR3: TGTGCCAGCAGCTTAGCCAGTCCAGGTGTGAACACTGAAGCTTTCTTT. This sequence encodes CASSLASPGVNTEAFF.

The chain recombines TRBV5-1 with TRBJ2-2; D possibly corresponds to TRBD2 (7 bases). CDR3 length equals 14 residues. CDR1 SGHRS and CDR2 YFSETQ come from the germline V gene. With 2 bases removed from V and 7 bases from J, the gap between germline ends came to 12 bases. CDR3: CASSLPGGRGELFF. For the CDR3, the DNA is TGCGCCAGCAGCTTACCCGGGGGGCGCGGGGAGCTGTTTTTT.

The chain uses TRBV7-8 and TRBJ2-5; no firm D call. The length of the CDR3 is 13 residues. Germline CDR1 reads SGHVS; CDR2 reads FQNEAQ. Trimming removed 4 bases at V and 4 bases at J, with 10 bases between. The CDR3 coding sequence is TGTGCCAGCAGCTCCTTGGTCGGAGAGACCCAGTACTTC. Translating it yields CASSSLVGETQYF.